The rows below give T cell receptor beta chains drawn from one sample of a study of B cell selection in AIRE deficiency. Measured with immunoSEQ multiplex PCR; TCRdb has only the in-frame clones, and not every one. Here the sample spans fewer than 25,000 clones, about 95% being singletons. The sequencing input was CD4+CD127+ conventional T cells sorted from PBMCs. The origin of the receptors is a human donor in good health. The CDR3 runs from the conserved cysteine through the conserved F or W. A D gene is named only where the DNA matches it firmly. Clone size, where shown, is once, few, many, or a class for clones that have expanded.

cdr3_nt: TGTGCCAGCAGCTTAAATCGACTAGACGATCACGGGGAGCTGTTTTTT
cdr3_aa: CASSLNRLDDHGELFF
v_call: TRBV7-9
j_call: TRBJ2-2
clone_size: NA
d_call: NA

cdr3_nt: TGCGCCAGCAGCTTGCTCTCCGGCCCGGAGGAAAAACTGTTTTTT
cdr3_aa: CASSLLSGPEEKLFF
v_call: TRBV5-1
j_call: TRBJ1-4
clone_size: NA
d_call: NA

cdr3_nt: TGCGCCAGCAGCCGCGACTCGACTAGCGGGGGGGGAGAGACCCAGTACTTC
cdr3_aa: CASSRDSTSGGGETQYF
v_call: TRBV4-1
j_call: TRBJ2-5
clone_size: NA
d_call: TRBD2

cdr3_nt: TGTGCCTGGAGCGAGGGGTCTTCGCTCCTCTATGGCTACACCTTC
cdr3_aa: CAWSEGSSLLYGYTF
v_call: TRBV30
j_call: TRBJ1-2
clone_size: once
d_call: NA

cdr3_nt: TGTGCCAGCTCACCCGGAGGGGGAAAGGCGAACACTGAAGCTTTCTTT
cdr3_aa: CASSPGGGKANTEAFF
v_call: TRBV18
j_call: TRBJ1-1
clone_size: NA
d_call: NA

cdr3_nt: TGCGCCAGCAGCTTCACAGACAGGGTTTTAGGCTACACCTTC
cdr3_aa: CASSFTDRVLGYTF
v_call: TRBV5-1
j_call: TRBJ1-2
clone_size: NA
d_call: TRBD1

cdr3_nt: TGTGCCACCGGGGGGGGCCCCTCCTACGAGCAGTACTTC
cdr3_aa: CATGGGPSYEQYF
v_call: TRBV6-5
j_call: TRBJ2-7
clone_size: NA
d_call: TRBD2

cdr3_nt: TGTGCCTGGAGCCTCGGGGGCATGACTGAAGCTTTCTTT
cdr3_aa: CAWSLGGMTEAFF
v_call: TRBV30
j_call: TRBJ1-1
clone_size: once
d_call: NA

cdr3_nt: TGTGCCTGGAGTGGGCGGGGGGGTAGCACAGATACGCAGTATTTT
cdr3_aa: CAWSGRGGSTDTQYF
v_call: TRBV30
j_call: TRBJ2-3
clone_size: NA
d_call: TRBD2

cdr3_nt: TGTGCCAGCAGTTCCCCAGAGACCCAGTACTTC
cdr3_aa: CASSSPETQYF
v_call: TRBV6-5
j_call: TRBJ2-5
clone_size: NA
d_call: NA

cdr3_nt: TGTGCCAGCAGTTTAGACAGGTCTTTGGGCAATCAGCCCCAGCATTTT
cdr3_aa: CASSLDRSLGNQPQHF
v_call: TRBV6-6
j_call: TRBJ1-5
clone_size: once
d_call: NA

cdr3_nt: TGTGCCAGCAGTGAAGGCGGAGGGGGAGATGAGCAGTTCTTC
cdr3_aa: CASSEGGGGDEQFF
v_call: TRBV6-1
j_call: TRBJ2-1
clone_size: NA
d_call: NA

cdr3_nt: TGTGCCAGCTCATTAGGCCAGGGGCAGACCTACGAGCAGTACTTC
cdr3_aa: CASSLGQGQTYEQYF
v_call: TRBV18
j_call: TRBJ2-7
clone_size: NA
d_call: NA

cdr3_nt: TGTGCCAGCACGGGTCCCTCGAACACCGGGGAGCTGTTTTTT
cdr3_aa: CASTGPSNTGELFF
v_call: TRBV6-1
j_call: TRBJ2-2
clone_size: few
d_call: NA

cdr3_nt: TGTGCCAGCAGCCCTCGTATGTGGACCACTCAAGAGACCCAGTACTTC
cdr3_aa: CASSPRMWTTQETQYF
v_call: TRBV11-2
j_call: TRBJ2-5
clone_size: NA
d_call: NA

cdr3_nt: TGTGCCAGCAGCCCTGGGTCGGGGGTTCAACTTTCCTATGGCTACACCTTC
cdr3_aa: CASSPGSGVQLSYGYTF
v_call: TRBV7-9
j_call: TRBJ1-2
clone_size: NA
d_call: NA

cdr3_nt: TGTGCCAGCCTGGAGGGACAGCAACGGGCACGGGGCTACACCTTC
cdr3_aa: CASLEGQQRARGYTF
v_call: TRBV21-1
j_call: TRBJ1-2
clone_size: NA
d_call: NA

cdr3_nt: TGTGCCAGCAGTAACAGGGGGGGCACTGAAGCTTTCTTT
cdr3_aa: CASSNRGGTEAFF
v_call: TRBV6-5
j_call: TRBJ1-1
clone_size: NA
d_call: TRBD1

cdr3_nt: TGTGCCAGTAGTACCAGACAGGGGAGGGGCGGGGAGCTGTTTTTT
cdr3_aa: CASSTRQGRGGELFF
v_call: TRBV19
j_call: TRBJ2-2
clone_size: NA
d_call: NA

cdr3_nt: TGTGCCAGCAGTCCGGGACACAATAATTCACCCCTCCACTTT
cdr3_aa: CASSPGHNNSPLHF
v_call: TRBV27
j_call: TRBJ1-6
clone_size: few
d_call: NA

cdr3_nt: TGTGCCAGCAGCTTATCATTCGGTAGGTTCACTGAAGCTTTCTTT
cdr3_aa: CASSLSFGRFTEAFF
v_call: TRBV11-2
j_call: TRBJ1-1
clone_size: NA
d_call: NA

cdr3_nt: TGTGCCAGCAGTGAGACAGGATATAATGAAAAACTGTTTTTT
cdr3_aa: CASSETGYNEKLFF
v_call: TRBV2
j_call: TRBJ1-4
clone_size: once
d_call: NA

cdr3_nt: TGTGCCAGCAGCACTCGGACAGGGGGCATCACTGAAGCTTTCTTT
cdr3_aa: CASSTRTGGITEAFF
v_call: TRBV9
j_call: TRBJ1-1
clone_size: once
d_call: TRBD1

cdr3_nt: TGTGCCAGTATCGGGGGGGGCACCGGATCCTACGAGCAGTACTTC
cdr3_aa: CASIGGGTGSYEQYF
v_call: TRBV19
j_call: TRBJ2-7
clone_size: NA
d_call: TRBD2

cdr3_nt: TGTGCCAGTAGCAATAGATACGAGCAGTACTTC
cdr3_aa: CASSNRYEQYF
v_call: TRBV19
j_call: TRBJ2-7
clone_size: NA
d_call: NA

cdr3_nt: TGCGCCAGCAGCACGGGGATCGGGGGCCGCGACGAGCAGTACTTC
cdr3_aa: CASSTGIGGRDEQYF
v_call: TRBV5-1
j_call: TRBJ2-7
clone_size: NA
d_call: NA

cdr3_nt: TGTGCCAGCAGCCCCCAGGGGGTGTTGGGCACTGAAGCTTTCTTT
cdr3_aa: CASSPQGVLGTEAFF
v_call: TRBV9
j_call: TRBJ1-1
clone_size: once
d_call: TRBD1

cdr3_nt: TGTGCCAGCAGCTTGGTACAGAGCTCCTATAATTCACCCCTCCACTTT
cdr3_aa: CASSLVQSSYNSPLHF
v_call: TRBV5-6
j_call: TRBJ1-6
clone_size: NA
d_call: NA

cdr3_nt: TGTGCCACCAGCCCCCCGGGGGCGCTTAGGGAAAAACTGTTTTTT
cdr3_aa: CATSPPGALREKLFF
v_call: TRBV15
j_call: TRBJ1-4
clone_size: NA
d_call: NA

cdr3_nt: TGTGCCAGCAGCGTAGTACAGGGAGGGGCTGAAGCTTTCTTT
cdr3_aa: CASSVVQGGAEAFF
v_call: TRBV9
j_call: TRBJ1-1
clone_size: NA
d_call: NA

cdr3_nt: TGTGCCAGCAGCCGACAGGGCAACTATGGCTACACCTTC
cdr3_aa: CASSRQGNYGYTF
v_call: TRBV7-9
j_call: TRBJ1-2
clone_size: few
d_call: TRBD1

cdr3_nt: TGTGCCTGGAGTCCAGGGGGCAATCATGGCTACACCTTC
cdr3_aa: CAWSPGGNHGYTF
v_call: TRBV30
j_call: TRBJ1-2
clone_size: once
d_call: TRBD1

cdr3_nt: TGTGCCAGCAGCTCAAGGGAGAGGGAGACTCCTCACCAGTACTTC
cdr3_aa: CASSSRERETPHQYF
v_call: TRBV7-9
j_call: TRBJ2-7
clone_size: NA
d_call: NA

cdr3_nt: TGTGCCAGCAGCTCCGACCTCAGGGGTCAAGGCTACACCTTC
cdr3_aa: CASSSDLRGQGYTF
v_call: TRBV5-8
j_call: TRBJ1-2
clone_size: NA
d_call: NA

cdr3_nt: TGTGCCAGCAGCCTCGGGGCAGGGGTAACTGAAGCTTTCTTT
cdr3_aa: CASSLGAGVTEAFF
v_call: TRBV7-6
j_call: TRBJ1-1
clone_size: NA
d_call: NA

cdr3_nt: TGCGCCAGCAGCCGGGGCAGGCGCGAGACCCAGTACTTC
cdr3_aa: CASSRGRRETQYF
v_call: TRBV5-1
j_call: TRBJ2-5
clone_size: NA
d_call: NA

cdr3_nt: TGTGCCAGTAGTATAGGGACAGGTAGCACAGATACGCAGTATTTT
cdr3_aa: CASSIGTGSTDTQYF
v_call: TRBV19
j_call: TRBJ2-3
clone_size: NA
d_call: TRBD1

cdr3_nt: TGTGCCAGCAGCTTACCCACAGGGACTGTTAGTGGCTACACCTTC
cdr3_aa: CASSLPTGTVSGYTF
v_call: TRBV7-9
j_call: TRBJ1-2
clone_size: NA
d_call: NA

cdr3_nt: TGTGCCTGGAGTGGACCCTCCGCGGGGCAGAACGAGCAGTACTTC
cdr3_aa: CAWSGPSAGQNEQYF
v_call: TRBV30
j_call: TRBJ2-7
clone_size: NA
d_call: NA

cdr3_nt: TGTGCCAGCAGTGAAGGGCCCAATCAGCCCCAGCATTTT
cdr3_aa: CASSEGPNQPQHF
v_call: TRBV2
j_call: TRBJ1-5
clone_size: NA
d_call: NA

cdr3_nt: TGCGCCAGCAGCTTTTCAGGGGCTAACACTGAAGCTTTCTTT
cdr3_aa: CASSFSGANTEAFF
v_call: TRBV5-1
j_call: TRBJ1-1
clone_size: NA
d_call: NA

cdr3_nt: TGCGCCAGCAGCAACGGGGGGACCACAGATACGCAGTATTTT
cdr3_aa: CASSNGGTTDTQYF
v_call: TRBV5-1
j_call: TRBJ2-3
clone_size: NA
d_call: TRBD2

cdr3_nt: TGTGCCAGCAGCCCCTCAGGGGGCACTGAAGCTTTCTTT
cdr3_aa: CASSPSGGTEAFF
v_call: TRBV7-3
j_call: TRBJ1-1
clone_size: NA
d_call: TRBD1

cdr3_nt: TGTGCCAGCTCGGATCCGGGTCCTTACGAGCAGTACTTC
cdr3_aa: CASSDPGPYEQYF
v_call: TRBV18
j_call: TRBJ2-7
clone_size: NA
d_call: NA

cdr3_nt: TGTGCCAGCTCACAACGGACAGGGGACGCCTACGAGCAGTACTTC
cdr3_aa: CASSQRTGDAYEQYF
v_call: TRBV18
j_call: TRBJ2-7
clone_size: NA
d_call: TRBD1

cdr3_nt: TGTGCCAGCAGCGGAGACTCTTCTACTGGAAACACCATATATTTT
cdr3_aa: CASSGDSSTGNTIYF
v_call: TRBV9
j_call: TRBJ1-3
clone_size: NA
d_call: NA

cdr3_nt: TGTGCTAGTGGTTCGACAGGTACAGATACGCAGTATTTT
cdr3_aa: CASGSTGTDTQYF
v_call: TRBV12-5
j_call: TRBJ2-3
clone_size: NA
d_call: NA

cdr3_nt: TGTGCCAGTAGTCTGAGGACAGGGGGTTTCGGCTATGGCTACACCTTC
cdr3_aa: CASSLRTGGFGYGYTF
v_call: TRBV19
j_call: TRBJ1-2
clone_size: NA
d_call: TRBD1

cdr3_nt: TGTGCCAGCAGACTAGCGGGGGGTACAGATACGCAGTATTTT
cdr3_aa: CASRLAGGTDTQYF
v_call: TRBV2
j_call: TRBJ2-3
clone_size: NA
d_call: TRBD2

cdr3_nt: TGTGCCAGCAGCTTAGGGGGGGATACGCAGTATTTT
cdr3_aa: CASSLGGDTQYF
v_call: TRBV11-1
j_call: TRBJ2-3
clone_size: NA
d_call: NA

cdr3_nt: TGTGCCAGCAGCTTAGCTGGGACCGAGCAGTACTTC
cdr3_aa: CASSLAGTEQYF
v_call: TRBV11-3
j_call: TRBJ2-7
clone_size: NA
d_call: NA

cdr3_nt: TGTGCCAGCAGCGGCCGGGACAGGCCTCTGGCCGGCTACACCTTC
cdr3_aa: CASSGRDRPLAGYTF
v_call: TRBV4-2
j_call: TRBJ1-2
clone_size: NA
d_call: TRBD1

cdr3_nt: TGTGCCAGCAGCTGGGGCCAGGGAGGGGACAATGAGCAGTTCTTC
cdr3_aa: CASSWGQGGDNEQFF
v_call: TRBV5-4
j_call: TRBJ2-1
clone_size: NA
d_call: TRBD2

cdr3_nt: TGTGCCAGCTCGCCCGGACTAGCGGGGGGGCCAGGGCAAGAGACCCAGTACTTC
cdr3_aa: CASSPGLAGGPGQETQYF
v_call: TRBV18
j_call: TRBJ2-5
clone_size: NA
d_call: TRBD2

cdr3_nt: TGCGCCAGCAGCTTATCAGGGGAAGGGGGTCAGCCCCAGCATTTT
cdr3_aa: CASSLSGEGGQPQHF
v_call: TRBV5-1
j_call: TRBJ1-5
clone_size: once
d_call: NA

cdr3_nt: TGTGCCAGCAGCTCCAGGGGAGATGGCAATCAGCCCCAGCATTTT
cdr3_aa: CASSSRGDGNQPQHF
v_call: TRBV7-9
j_call: TRBJ1-5
clone_size: NA
d_call: NA

cdr3_nt: TGTGCCAGCAGTGCACCAAAGGGCCCGGGACAGAGGATCAATCAGCCCCAGCATTTT
cdr3_aa: CASSAPKGPGQRINQPQHF
v_call: TRBV2
j_call: TRBJ1-5
clone_size: NA
d_call: TRBD1